This record looks at one T cell receptor (beta chain) sequence and its context. Its target is unknown. Deep was the level at which the assay was run. Generated by immunoSEQ multiplex PCR, the TCRdb table keeps only in-frame clones and is missing some. The sample contains over 2,000,000 clones, 93% of which appear only once. The sample originates from a study of shared clonotypes between healthy human individuals. CDR1 and CDR2 (germline): SGDLS, YYNGEE. The V and J ends lost 4 bases and 2 bases respectively, with 24 bases between them. This CDR3 has 18 amino acids. Study-level results: The generation probabilities recorded for non-shared clonotypes fell below those of clonotypes shared by all four donors. Investigators collected only blood, and repertoires in tissues likely differ.

Only CD45RO-negative cells positively selected for CCR7 counted as naive CD8 cells, so terminally differentiated effector memory CD45RA+ cells were excluded. Those who donated were healthy HIV-negative adults, with no recent acute infections or vaccinations reported. The origin of this receptor is a man younger than 30 in good health. Some clones in this sample may be carry-over from other donors' samples. Sequences were obtained from naive CD8+ T cells from PBMCs. The chain uses TRBV9 and TRBJ2-5, with D perhaps assigned TRBD1 or TRBD2 (7 bases each). The CDR3 region is CASSPTGRGPQYQETQYF. The CDR3 DNA follows: TGTGCCAGCAGCCCGACAGGGAGGGGGCCTCAGTATCAAGAGACCCAGTACTTC.